Detailed here is one T cell receptor beta chain. Its antigen remains unidentified. Patients all relapsed after autologous stem cell transplantation, and there was variation in brentuximab vedotin exposure. This specimen belongs to a study of PD-1 blockade in classical Hodgkin lymphoma. The table came from immunoSEQ multiplex PCR; TCRdb's copy has only in-frame clones and leaves some out. The sample holds about 97,000 clones, roughly 84% seen once. Study-level findings and limits: Undefined causes, possibly disease activity or prior therapy, underlie the repertoire differences.

V shed 4 bases, J shed 6 bases, and the junction held 10 bases outside the gene matches. The CDR3 extends over 15 amino acids. The V gene's germline CDR1 is SGHVS and CDR2 FNYEAQ. V gene TRBV7-6 combines with J gene TRBJ2-3, with 7 bases fitting TRBD2. This clonotype originated in a human donor with classical Hodgkin lymphoma. The material was peripheral blood mononuclear cells (PBMCs), obtained at baseline. CDR3 bases: TGTGCCAGCAGCTCTCTGGGGGGGTTCAGGGATACGCAGTATTTT. Protein product: CASSSLGGFRDTQYF.